These T cell receptor beta chains were read from a single sample in a study of blood T cell repertoires in COVID-19. Clones were sequenced by immunoSEQ multiplex PCR, and TCRdb holds only the in-frame ones, with some missing. Found here are 200,000 to 300,000 clones, 75% to 90% of them singletons; the top ten hold roughly 3.1%. The sample consisted of PBMCs or T cells enriched from blood (not recorded which). These receptors originate from a middle-aged woman with acute COVID-19. The CDR3 runs from the conserved cysteine through the conserved F or W. The order of the fields is D gene, V gene, J gene, clone size, CDR3 protein, CDR3 DNA. D genes are given only for firm matches. A row's size may be missing; if present it is once, few, many or a size class.

TRBD2	TRBV19	TRBJ2-2	once	CASHKAGMGELFF	TGTGCCAGTCACAAAGCGGGAATGGGGGAGCTGTTTTTT
-	TRBV5-6	TRBJ2-7	-	CASSFGTSYEQYF	TGTGCCAGCAGCTTTGGTACTTCCTACGAGCAGTACTTC
-	TRBV7-9	TRBJ2-7	once	CASSPSAVSYEQYF	TGTGCCAGCAGCCCTTCTGCGGTTTCCTACGAGCAGTACTTC
TRBD2	TRBV7-7	TRBJ2-1	-	CASSLGTSGPYNEQFF	TGTGCTAGCAGCTTAGGGACTAGCGGACCCTACAATGAGCAGTTCTTC
-	TRBV27	TRBJ2-1	-	CASSFATNNEQFF	TGTGCCAGCAGTTTCGCGACTAACAATGAGCAGTTCTTC
TRBD1	TRBV29-1	TRBJ2-5	-	CSTKGTGGMETQYF	TGCAGCACTAAGGGGACAGGGGGCATGGAGACCCAGTACTTC
-	TRBV5-1	TRBJ1-5	once	CASSLGQGGNQPQHF	TGCGCCAGCAGCTTGGGTCAGGGTGGCAATCAGCCCCAGCATTTT
TRBD2	TRBV6-4	TRBJ2-3	-	CASSDGTMSTDTQYF	TGTGCCAGCAGTGACGGGACTATGAGCACAGATACGCAGTATTTT
-	TRBV7-8	TRBJ2-1	-	CASSPPGLDEQFF	TGTGCCAGCAGCCCCCCCGGTCTGGATGAGCAGTTCTTC
-	TRBV5-1	TRBJ2-3	-	CASSLLGAITDTQYF	TGCGCCAGCAGCTTGCTGGGCGCGATCACAGATACGCAGTATTTT
TRBD2	TRBV7-9	TRBJ2-7	-	CASSPGLAGYYEQYF	TGTGCCAGCAGTCCAGGACTAGCGGGTTACTACGAGCAGTACTTC
-	TRBV10-3	TRBJ1-1	-	CAISPQVGLNTEAFF	TGTGCCATCAGCCCTCAGGTGGGGCTGAACACTGAAGCTTTCTTT
TRBD2	TRBV28	TRBJ2-1	-	CASTPAGLAGVQNEQFF	TGTGCCAGCACCCCTGCTGGTCTAGCGGGGGTTCAAAATGAGCAGTTCTTC
-	TRBV5-1	TRBJ1-3	-	CASSLQGPGNTIYF	TGCGCCAGCAGCTTGCAGGGCCCTGGAAACACCATATATTTT
-	TRBV19	TRBJ1-5	-	CASSIGPGGQPQHF	TGTGCCAGTAGTATAGGGCCGGGTGGCCAGCCCCAGCATTTT
TRBD1	TRBV7-9	TRBJ1-3	-	CASSSADRAGNTIYF	TGTGCCAGCAGCTCGGCTGACAGGGCTGGAAACACCATATATTTT
TRBD2	TRBV25-1	TRBJ2-1	-	CASSPERREGQNEQFF	TGTGCCAGCAGCCCCGAGCGGCGGGAGGGCCAGAATGAGCAGTTCTTC
TRBD1	TRBV7-2	TRBJ1-3	-	CASSLNRGNTIYF	TGTGCCAGCAGCTTAAACAGGGGGAACACCATATATTTT
-	TRBV18	TRBJ1-2	once	CASSPADINYGYTF	TGTGCCAGCTCACCTGCTGACATAAACTATGGCTACACCTTC
-	TRBV6-1	TRBJ2-1	few	CASSAPIAHSSYNEQFF	TGTGCCAGCAGTGCACCAATAGCGCATAGCTCCTACAATGAGCAGTTCTTC
-	TRBV28	TRBJ1-5	once	CASSPSGRSNQPQHF	TGTGCCAGCAGCCCCTCAGGGAGGTCTAATCAGCCCCAGCATTTT
TRBD2	TRBV7-6	TRBJ2-3	-	CASSSQTTSGSFTDTQYF	TGTGCCAGCAGCTCTCAGACTACTAGCGGGAGTTTCACAGATACGCAGTATTTT
TRBD2	TRBV19	TRBJ2-7	-	CASSRTSGTHEQYF	TGTGCCAGTAGTCGGACTAGCGGGACTCACGAGCAGTACTTC
-	TRBV3-1/TRBV3-2	TRBJ1-2	-	CASSQGGREGYGYTF	TGTGCCAGCAGCCAAGGTGGCAGGGAGGGGTATGGCTACACCTTC
TRBD1	TRBV30	TRBJ2-3	-	CAWSPTRDRWLNTQYF	TGTGCCTGGAGTCCCACCCGGGACAGGTGGTTGAATACGCAGTATTTT
-	TRBV6-1	TRBJ2-5	-	CASSDLRETQYF	TGTGCCAGCAGTGATCTTCGGGAGACCCAGTACTTC
TRBD1	TRBV4-2	TRBJ1-5	-	CASSRATGGDNQPQHF	TGTGCCAGCAGCCGAGCGACAGGGGGTGACAATCAGCCCCAGCATTTT
TRBD1	TRBV6-4	TRBJ2-7	-	CASSPGTGDSYEQYF	TGTGCCAGCAGCCCCGGGACAGGGGATTCCTACGAGCAGTACTTC
-	TRBV30	TRBJ1-5	-	CAWSRGNSNQPQHF	TGTGCCTGGAGCCGAGGGAATAGCAATCAGCCCCAGCATTTT
-	TRBV7-3	TRBJ2-1	-	CASSLRVDAGSLTNEQFF	TGTGCCAGCAGCTTAAGGGTCGACGCGGGATCCCTGACCAATGAGCAGTTCTTC
TRBD2	TRBV30	TRBJ2-3	-	CAWSLAGSYTQYF	TGTGCCTGGTCACTAGCGGGAAGTTATACGCAGTATTTT
TRBD2	TRBV11-2	TRBJ2-7	-	CASSLDLGGIAGEQYF	TGTGCCAGCAGCTTAGATCTAGGTGGAATAGCGGGCGAGCAGTACTTC
-	TRBV24-1	TRBJ1-1	-	CATRAESGGAFF	TGTGCCACCAGGGCAGAAAGTGGAGGAGCTTTCTTT
TRBD1	TRBV30	TRBJ1-3	-	CAWATGLSGNTIYF	TGTGCCTGGGCGACAGGGCTCTCTGGAAACACCATATATTTT
-	TRBV6-5	TRBJ2-7	-	CASSQGPEQYF	TGTGCCAGCAGTCAGGGCCCCGAGCAGTACTTC
-	TRBV7-6	TRBJ1-2	-	CASSPGGGRGYGYTF	TGTGCCAGCAGCCCCGGGGGGGGGCGCGGCTATGGCTACACCTTC
TRBD1	TRBV4-2	TRBJ1-6	-	CASSQEGQKNSPLHF	TGTGCCAGCAGCCAAGAGGGACAGAAGAATTCACCCCTCCACTTT
-	TRBV10-2	TRBJ2-1	-	CASEDGGEGEQFF	TGCGCCAGCGAGGACGGCGGGGAAGGTGAGCAGTTCTTC
TRBD1	TRBV28	TRBJ2-3	once	CASSPLQGASTDTQYF	TGTGCCAGCAGCCCTTTACAGGGGGCTAGCACAGATACGCAGTATTTT
-	TRBV15	TRBJ2-3	-	CATSRDGSAGFQTDTQYF	TGTGCCACCAGCAGAGATGGATCGGCGGGATTTCAGACAGATACGCAGTATTTT
TRBD2	TRBV2	TRBJ2-1	-	CASRSGRRGNEQFF	TGTGCCAGCAGGAGCGGGAGGCGGGGGAATGAGCAGTTCTTC
TRBD1	TRBV9	TRBJ2-1	-	CASSVETGGGNEQFF	TGTGCCAGCAGCGTAGAGACAGGGGGAGGTAATGAGCAGTTCTTC
-	TRBV13	TRBJ2-6	-	CASSYTLLRSGANVLTF	TGTGCCAGCAGCTATACCTTACTTCGGTCCGGGGCCAACGTCCTGACTTTC
-	TRBV4-1	TRBJ2-1	-	CASRQVAAGAEQFF	TGCGCCAGCAGGCAAGTTGCCGCGGGTGCTGAGCAGTTCTTC
-	TRBV7-9	TRBJ2-6	-	CASSLSSGANVLTF	TGTGCCAGCAGCCTGAGCTCTGGGGCCAACGTCCTGACTTTC
-	TRBV19	TRBJ2-7	-	CASSAFTRGKPYEQYF	TGTGCCAGTAGTGCATTTACCAGGGGAAAGCCCTACGAGCAGTACTTC
TRBD1	TRBV11-3	TRBJ2-7	-	CASSLATGGFGEQYF	TGTGCCAGCAGCTTAGCTACAGGGGGCTTCGGCGAGCAGTACTTC
TRBD1	TRBV24-1	TRBJ2-1	-	CATSGEDRGFDEQFF	TGTGCCACCAGTGGCGAGGACAGGGGGTTCGATGAGCAGTTCTTC
TRBD1	TRBV2	TRBJ2-5	-	CASTGTGEETQYF	TGTGCCAGCACCGGGACAGGGGAAGAGACCCAGTACTTC
TRBD2	TRBV29-1	TRBJ2-3	-	CSVEREGRRITDTQYF	TGCAGCGTGGAGCGGGAGGGCCGACGAATCACAGATACGCAGTATTTT
TRBD1	TRBV18	TRBJ2-7	-	CASSPSDRGGFYEQYF	TGTGCCAGCTCACCCTCCGACAGGGGGGGGTTCTACGAGCAGTACTTC
TRBD2	TRBV29-1	TRBJ2-7	-	CSVVKAGGPYEQYF	TGCAGCGTTGTCAAAGCGGGAGGGCCCTACGAGCAGTACTTC
-	TRBV6-5	TRBJ2-7	-	CASRGTVVAIEQYF	TGTGCCAGCAGGGGGACTGTAGTAGCGATCGAGCAGTACTTC